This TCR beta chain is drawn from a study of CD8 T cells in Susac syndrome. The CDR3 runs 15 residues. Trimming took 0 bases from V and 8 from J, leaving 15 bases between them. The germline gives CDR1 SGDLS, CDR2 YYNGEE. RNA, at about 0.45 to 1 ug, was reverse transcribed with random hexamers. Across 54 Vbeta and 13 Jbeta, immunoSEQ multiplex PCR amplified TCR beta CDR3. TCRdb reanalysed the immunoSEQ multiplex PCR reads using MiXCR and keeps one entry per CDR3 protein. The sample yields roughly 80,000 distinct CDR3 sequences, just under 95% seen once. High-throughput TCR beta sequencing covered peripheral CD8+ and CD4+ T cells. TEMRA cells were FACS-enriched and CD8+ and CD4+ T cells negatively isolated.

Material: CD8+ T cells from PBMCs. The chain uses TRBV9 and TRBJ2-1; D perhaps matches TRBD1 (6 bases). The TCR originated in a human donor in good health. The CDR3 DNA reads TGTGCCAGCAGCGTAGAGACAGGAACCTTCTATGAGCAGTTCTTC. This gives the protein CASSVETGTFYEQFF. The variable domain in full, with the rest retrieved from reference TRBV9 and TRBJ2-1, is DSGVTQTPKHLITATGQRVTLRCSPRSGDLSVYWYQQSLDQGLQFLIQYYNGEERAKGNILERFSAQQFPDLHSELNLSSLELGDSALYFCASSVETGTFYEQFFGPGTRLTVL.